Reported below is one TCR beta chain. Its antigen is undetermined. The CDR3 totals 15 residues. CDR1 and CDR2 from the germline V gene are KGHDR and SFDVKD. V was trimmed by 3 bases and J by 4 bases, leaving 13 bases between them. This sample is part of a study of blood T cells in healthy people across ages. Findings and limits, study-wide: Both higher diversity and more naive CD4+ cells marked long-lived donors when set against aged donors. Researchers report that TCR beta diversity correlated strongly with naive T cell percentage.

A second PCR, run for roughly 7 to 11 cycles, used a sample-barcoded 5' primer plus a J-beta primer mix. Using its own MiXCR run on the 5' RACE reads, TCRdb lists one record per CDR3 protein. The sample shows 1.5 million to 2 million distinct CDR3 sequences, around half of them seen only once. The sample was blood. The chain couples TRBV24-1 to TRBJ2-3, with D perhaps matching TRBD2 (5 bases). This clonotype was sampled from a woman aged 35 to 49 in good health. CDR3 sequence reads: CATSDSERASDTQYF. In DNA form, the CDR3 reads TGTGCCACCAGTGATAGCGAGAGGGCATCAGATACGCAGTATTTT.